These 19 T cell receptor beta chains were sequenced from one sample in a study of OX40 agonist ivuxolimab in advanced cancers. Sequencing was performed with immunoSEQ multiplex PCR; in TCRdb, only in-frame clones are kept and a portion is missing. The sample has some 45,000 clones, approximately 84% seen once. The sample in question was CD4+ or CD8+ T cells sorted from blood, obtained in a trial of the OX40 agonist ivuxolimab. The receptor set was obtained from an adult with an advanced solid tumor such as melanoma, head and neck, liver or kidney cancer.

The J gene is TRBJ2-3, the V gene TRBV6-6; D possibly corresponds to TRBD2 (6 bases). Germline lookup yields CDR1 MNHNY and CDR2 SVGAGI (reference sequence). V lost 10 bases and J lost 4, with 12 bases in between. The CDR3 runs 12 residues. The CDR3 loop reads CATQSGPDTQYF. CDR3 in DNA: TGTGCCACCCAAAGCGGGCCAGATACGCAGTATTTT.

This chain connects TRBV12-5 to TRBJ1-1, with D possibly matching TRBD1 (5 bases). The CDR3 contains 15 residues. The V gene's germline CDR1 is LGHNT and CDR2 FRNRAP. V dropped 3 bases and J dropped 2 bases, with 13 bases sitting between them. The CDR3 is CASGFSGTANTEAFF. Written as DNA, the CDR3 is TGTGCTAGTGGTTTCTCCGGGACGGCCAACACTGAAGCTTTCTTT.

This rearrangement joins TRBV2 to TRBJ1-6, with unresolved D. The CDR3 is 14 residues long. The V gene's germline CDR1 is SNHLY and CDR2 FYNNEI. V dropped 6 bases and J dropped 7 bases, with 13 bases sitting between them. The DNA of the CDR3 is TGTGCCAGCAGGTCCGGTATCCGGAATTCACCCCTCCACTTT. It codes for CASRSGIRNSPLHF. Supplemented by reference TRBV2 and TRBJ1-6, the full variable domain reads EPEVTQTPSHQVTQMGQEVILRCVPISNHLYFYWYRQILGQKVEFLVSFYNNEISEKSEIFDDQFSVERPDGSNFTLKIRSTKLEDSAMYFCASRSGIRNSPLHFGNGTRLTVT.

The chain combines TRBV18 with TRBJ2-7, with TRBD2 matching over 15 bases. The germline V gene encodes CDR1 KGHSH and CDR2 LQKENI. With 2 bases clipped from V and 0 bases from J, the junction kept 5 bases outside the gene matches. CDR3 size: 18 residues. For the CDR3, the DNA is TGTGCCAGCTCACCATCCGGGACTAGCGGGGGGATCTCCTACGAGCAGTACTTC. This encodes CASSPSGTSGGISYEQYF.

The rearrangement uses TRBV6-1 and TRBJ1-2; 12 bases line up with TRBD1. CDR1 and CDR2 from the germline V gene are MNHNS and SASEGT. The CDR3 has 14 amino acids. V lost 3 bases and J lost 7; bases outside the gene matches: 3. The CDR3 DNA reads TGTGCCAGCAGTGAGGGACAGGGGGCTTTTGGCTACACCTTC. This translates into CASSEGQGAFGYTF.

This clone has a single count. The CDR3 here is CASSPFTDTQYF. DNA for the CDR3: TGTGCCAGCAGCCCCTTCACAGATACGCAGTATTTT. This chain joins TRBV7-3 and TRBJ2-3; D is undetermined. Germline CDR1 is SGHTA and CDR2 is FQGTGA. The CDR3 is 12 residues long. The germline V and J ends were trimmed by 5 bases and 2 bases, with 5 bases remaining between them.

V gene TRBV19 combines with J gene TRBJ1-3, with TRBD1 matching over 7 bases. The V segment lost 7 bases and the J segment 0 bases; nucleotides outside the gene matches: 6. This CDR3 is 15 amino acids long. Germline CDR1 and CDR2: LNHDA and SQIVND (reference sequence). CDR3 region: CASTRGESSGNTIYF. DNA of the CDR3: TGTGCCAGTACCAGGGGGGAAAGCTCTGGAAACACCATATATTTT.

The rearrangement uses TRBV29-1 and TRBJ2-3; the match to TRBD1 covers 9 bases. J gave up 2 bases and V 1 base, and 4 bases lay outside the gene matches. The CDR3 loop spans 15 amino acids. Germline lookup yields CDR1 SQVTM and CDR2 ANQGSEA. DNA of the CDR3: TGCAGCGTTGAAGCCGGGACAGGGATCACAGATACGCAGTATTTT. Translated: CSVEAGTGITDTQYF.

This chain connects TRBV11-2 to TRBJ2-3; D is possibly TRBD1 (5 bases). Trimming cost V 6 bases and J 0 bases, with 10 bases left between them. The length of the CDR3 is 14 residues. Germline CDR1 reads SGHAT; CDR2 reads FQNNGV. CDR3 loop: CASRPTGSTDTQYF. CDR3 coding DNA: TGTGCCAGCAGACCCACAGGAAGCACAGATACGCAGTATTTT.

The CDR3 reads CASSPRTSGGASSYEQYF. As DNA, the CDR3 is TGTGCCAGCAGCCCCCGGACTAGCGGGGGGGCCAGCTCCTACGAGCAGTACTTC. The rearrangement uses TRBV11-2 and TRBJ2-5; TRBD2 aligns across 15 bases. The J call is in doubt because the DNA end fits TRBJ2-7 better. This CDR3 has 18 amino acids. Germline V gene data show CDR1 as SGHAT and CDR2 as FQNNGV.

The chain has TRBV6-4 and TRBJ1-6; D remains unclear. In germline, CDR1 is MRHNA, CDR2 SNTAGT. The germline V and J ends were trimmed by 6 bases and 8 bases, with 11 bases remaining between them. The CDR3 is 13 amino acids. The CDR3: CASRISSDSPLHF. CDR3 nucleotide sequence: TGTGCCAGCAGGATCTCGAGTGATTCACCCCTCCACTTT.

V gene TRBV13 combines with J gene TRBJ2-1; 9 bases line up with TRBD2. V lost 0 bases to trimming and J lost 5 bases; unmatched junction nucleotides: 2. The V gene's germline CDR1 is PRHDT and CDR2 FYEKMQ (reference sequence). The CDR3 has 15 amino acids. In DNA form, the CDR3 reads TGTGCCAGCAGCTTAGGGACTAGCGGACACAATGAGCAGTTCTTC. This encodes CASSLGTSGHNEQFF. Drawing the rest from reference TRBV13 and TRBJ2-1, the complete variable domain is AAGVIQSPRHLIKEKRETATLKCYPIPRHDTVYWYQQGPGQDPQFLISFYEKMQSDKGSIPDRFSAQQFSDYHSELNMSSLELGDSALYFCASSLGTSGHNEQFFGPGTRLTVL.

The chain carries TRBV10-3 and TRBJ2-5; 10 nucleotides match TRBD2. The CDR3 is made up of 16 amino acids. Unmatched junction bases numbered 10, after V lost 4 bases and J lost 5 bases. Germline CDR1 ENHRY, CDR2 SYGVKD. The CDR3 spells CAISVASGRARETQYF. The CDR3, as DNA: TGTGCCATCAGTGTCGCGAGCGGGAGGGCGAGGGAGACCCAGTACTTC.

The V call is TRBV28, the J call TRBJ2-7, with TRBD1 identical over 11 bases. The J segment lost 7 bases and the V segment lost 3 bases, leaving 5 bases of the junction unmatched. Germline values: CDR1 MDHEN, CDR2 SYDVKM. The CDR3 totals 14 residues. The CDR3 DNA follows: TGTGCCAGCAGTTTGGGACAGGGGGTCGAGGAGCAGTACTTC. As protein: CASSLGQGVEEQYF. The whole variable domain, filled in from reference TRBV28 and TRBJ2-7, reads DVKVTQSSRYLVKRTGEKVFLECVQDMDHENMFWYRQDPGLGLRLIYFSYDVKMKEKGDIPEGYSVSREKKERFSLILESASTNQTSMYLCASSLGQGVEEQYFGPGTRLTVT.

This sequence joins TRBV11-1 and TRBJ2-3, with 13 positions matching TRBD2. Germline V lookup: CDR1 SGHAT, CDR2 FQDESV (reference sequence). CDR3 length: 16 amino acids. The J segment lost 5 bases and the V segment lost 1 base, leaving 3 bases of the junction unmatched. Written as DNA, the CDR3 is TGTGCCAGCAGCTTAGGGACTAGCGGGGGTCAAGATACGCAGTATTTT. Its protein product is CASSLGTSGGQDTQYF.

The chain recombines TRBV7-8 with TRBJ1-6; D ambiguous. In germline, CDR1 is SGHVS, CDR2 FQNEAQ. Trimming removed 2 bases from V and 11 bases from J, with 10 bases in between. The CDR3 sequence is 13 residues long. The CDR3 DNA is TGTGCCAGCAGCTTAAATGTCCTGGCACCCCTCCACTTT. This translates into CASSLNVLAPLHF. The full variable domain, in which reference TRBV7-8 and TRBJ1-6 provide the parts outside the CDR3, is GAGVSQSPRYKVAKRGQDVALRCDPISGHVSLFWYQQALGQGPEFLTYFQNEAQLDKSGLPSDRFFAERPEGSVSTLKIQRTQQEDSAVYLCASSLNVLAPLHFGNGTRLTVT.

This clone came up a few times. The chain links TRBV5-1 to TRBJ2-3; perhaps TRBD2 as D (6 bases). Trimming took off 3 bases at V and 1 base at J, with 15 bases between the two ends. This CDR3 region has 16 residues. Germline V lookup: CDR1 SGHRS, CDR2 YFSETQ. The DNA of the CDR3 is TGCGCCAGCAGCTCGGGACTGCGAGGGCGCACAGATACGCAGTATTTT. This sequence encodes CASSSGLRGRTDTQYF. The complete variable domain, with remaining parts taken from reference TRBV5-1 and TRBJ2-3, reads KAGVTQTPRYLIKTRGQQVTLSCSPISGHRSVSWYQQTPGQGLQFLFEYFSETQRNKGNFPGRFSGRQFSNSRSEMNVSTLELGDSALYLCASSSGLRGRTDTQYFGPGTRLTVL.

This clone was recorded only once. The rearrangement links TRBV7-3 to TRBJ2-7, with D possibly being TRBD1 (6 bases). CDR3 length: 13 amino acids. Trimming cost V 3 bases and J 5 bases, with 11 bases left between them. The germline V gene encodes CDR1 SGHTA and CDR2 FQGTGA. The CDR3 nucleotides read TGTGCCAGCAGCTTCACAGGGAAGGACGAGCAGTACTTC. Residues: CASSFTGKDEQYF.

This chain joins TRBV6-6 and TRBJ2-7; possible D gene TRBD2, 6 bases. V was clipped by 6 bases and J by 5 bases, with 17 bases between them. The germline V gene has CDR1 MNHNY and CDR2 SVGAGI (reference sequence). CDR3 length: 14 residues. The CDR3 DNA reads as TGTGCCAGCAGCCTGGGACTGCCGGCGGACGAGCAGTACTTC. This codes for CASSLGLPADEQYF.